This T cell receptor beta chain was identified during a study of regulatory T cells in long-lasting Graves disease. Investigators prepared the TCR beta libraries by applying iRepertoire HTBI primers and Arm-PCR of CDR3 regions. TCRdb recomputed calls from the multiplex PCR reads with MiXCR, one row per CDR3 protein. The sample carries a few hundred thousand distinct CDR3 sequences, 23% recorded once. The time point denotes: persistent/refractory GD, antithyroid drugs over 5 years with positive TRAb. The TCR library was made from RNA extracted from PBMCs. Looked up from germline, CDR1 is SGHRS and CDR2 is YFSETQ. Trimming shortened V by 7 bases and J by 8 bases, and 18 bases separated the two germline ends. This CDR3 has 13 amino acids. Study-wide points: Newly diagnosed disease favored TRBV20-1 and TRBJ2-1 over persistent disease.

With regard to this clonotype: Its antigen is as yet unknown.

The origin of this receptor is a female donor with Graves disease. This chain uses TRBV5-1 with TRBJ1-2; tentative D call: TRBD1 (5 bases). The sample was peripheral blood mononuclear cells (PBMCs), taken when the disease was refractory, from a patient treated with antithyroid drugs. The CDR3 spells CASGPQRGEGYTF. The DNA of the CDR3 is TGCGCCAGCGGCCCCCAGAGGGGTGAGGGCTACACCTTC.